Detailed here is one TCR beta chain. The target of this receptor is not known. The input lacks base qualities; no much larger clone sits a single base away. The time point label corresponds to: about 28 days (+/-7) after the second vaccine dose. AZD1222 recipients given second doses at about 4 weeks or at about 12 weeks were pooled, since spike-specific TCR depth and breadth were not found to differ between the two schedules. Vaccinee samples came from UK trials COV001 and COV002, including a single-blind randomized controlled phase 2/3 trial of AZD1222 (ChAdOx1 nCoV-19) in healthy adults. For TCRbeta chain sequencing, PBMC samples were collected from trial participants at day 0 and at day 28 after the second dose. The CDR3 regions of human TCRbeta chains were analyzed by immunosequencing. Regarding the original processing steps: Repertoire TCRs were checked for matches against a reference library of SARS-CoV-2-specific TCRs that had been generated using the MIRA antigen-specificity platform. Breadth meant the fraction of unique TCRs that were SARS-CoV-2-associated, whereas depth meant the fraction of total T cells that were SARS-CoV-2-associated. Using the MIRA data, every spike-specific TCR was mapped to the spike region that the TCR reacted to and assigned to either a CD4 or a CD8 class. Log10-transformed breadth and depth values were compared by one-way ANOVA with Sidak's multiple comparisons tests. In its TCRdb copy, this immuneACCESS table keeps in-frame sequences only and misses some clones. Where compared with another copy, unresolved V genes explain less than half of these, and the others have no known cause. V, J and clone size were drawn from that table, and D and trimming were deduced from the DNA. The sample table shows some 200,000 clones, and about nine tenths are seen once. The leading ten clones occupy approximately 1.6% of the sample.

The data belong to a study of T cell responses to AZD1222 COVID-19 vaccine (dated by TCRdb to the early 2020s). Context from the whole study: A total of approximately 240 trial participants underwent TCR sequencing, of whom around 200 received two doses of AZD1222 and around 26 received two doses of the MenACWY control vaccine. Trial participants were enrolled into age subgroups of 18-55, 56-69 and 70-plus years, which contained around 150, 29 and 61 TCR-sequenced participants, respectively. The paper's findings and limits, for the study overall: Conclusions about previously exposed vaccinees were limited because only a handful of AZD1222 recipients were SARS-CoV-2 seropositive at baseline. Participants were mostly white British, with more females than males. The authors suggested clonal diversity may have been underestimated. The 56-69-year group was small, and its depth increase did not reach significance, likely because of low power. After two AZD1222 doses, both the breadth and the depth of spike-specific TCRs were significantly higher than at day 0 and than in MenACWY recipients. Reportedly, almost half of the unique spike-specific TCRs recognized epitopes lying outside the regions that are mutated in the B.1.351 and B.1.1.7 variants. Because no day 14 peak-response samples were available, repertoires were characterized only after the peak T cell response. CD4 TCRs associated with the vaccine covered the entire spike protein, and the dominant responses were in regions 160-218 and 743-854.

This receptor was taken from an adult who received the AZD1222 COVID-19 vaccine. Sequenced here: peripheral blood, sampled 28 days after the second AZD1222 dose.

The bases read TGTGCCAGCCAACGCGGGACAGGGGGCAATGAGCAGTTCTTC. Its translation reads: CASQRGTGGNEQFF. The chain couples TRBV18 to TRBJ2-1; TRBD1 aligns with 11 central bases. There are 14 amino acids in the CDR3, from cysteine to phenylalanine inclusive. The entry retains the CDR3 DNA only, 42 bases that are in frame from base 1. V loses 8 bases at its end and J loses 6 bases; junction bases beyond the gene matches: 6. CDR1 and CDR2 are read off the germline V gene as KGHSH and LQKENI.